This T cell receptor (beta chain) is from a study of Graves' ophthalmopathy and Graves' hyperthyroidism. Study-wide background: Stable hyperthyroidism meant no progression to ophthalmopathy within 18 months of follow-up.

Patients in the hyperthyroidism group, adults aged 18 to 65, were newly diagnosed, under 2 months' duration. Uncontrolled infections, pregnancy, lactation or other autoimmune diseases led to patient exclusion. Diagnosis was based on clinical symptoms, serum thyroxine, TRAb, thyroid ultrasound and orbital computed tomography. RNA transcripts yielded amplified TCR beta CDR3 regions. Second-round multiplex PCR came after first-round RT-PCR with HTBI primers. In TCRdb, the multiplex PCR reads were re-called with MiXCR into one record per CDR3 protein. The table lists 1 million to 1.3 million distinct CDR3 sequences, 35% to 45% of them singletons. The J segment lost 11 bases and the V segment lost 5 bases, leaving 5 bases of the junction unmatched. CDR3 length equals 13 residues. Per the germline V gene, CDR1 is SEHNR and CDR2 is FQNEAQ (reference sequence).

The rearrangement uses TRBV7-9 and TRBJ1-6; the match to TRBD1 covers 8 bases. The sequenced sample consisted of peripheral blood or thyroid tissue (not recorded which). This TCR came from an adult man with Graves' hyperthyroidism. The CDR3 coding sequence is TGTGCCAGCAGCGGTCGACAGGGGCCACCCCTCCACTTT. Its protein is CASSGRQGPPLHF.